This T cell receptor beta chain emerged from a study of T cells in Graves' hyperthyroidism and ophthalmopathy. This clonotype was seen many times. Germline CDR1 is DFQATT and CDR2 is SNEGSKA (reference sequence). This CDR3 has 14 residues. Trimming took off 1 base at V and 0 bases at J, with 4 bases between the two ends. Patients were aged 18 to 65, had disease duration under 2 months, and had newly diagnosed hyperthyroidism. Amplification targeted TCR beta CDR3 regions from RNA transcripts. The primer set for the first-round RT-PCR of the TCR CDR3 was HTBI. In TCRdb, the multiplex PCR reads were re-called with MiXCR into one record per CDR3 protein. The table shows 690,000 or so distinct CDR3 sequences, with under 20% occurring only once.

The chain joins TRBV20-1 to TRBJ2-6, with D uncertain. The sequence was collected from a woman between 50 and 59 years old with Graves' hyperthyroidism that later progressed to Graves' ophthalmopathy. Sequenced material: blood. The CDR3 DNA reads TGCAGTGCTAGAGTTAGCTCTGGGGCCAACGTCCTGACTTTC. Its protein product is CSARVSSGANVLTF.